The rows below give T cell receptor beta chains drawn from one sample of a study of T cell repertoires in cytomegalovirus infection. Their target antigens are unknown. TCRdb re-derived calls from the reads in MiXCR, one entry per CDR3 protein. Here the sample spans 650,000 to 900,000 distinct CDR3 sequences, almost 30% being singletons. This sample comprised cultured CD8+ T cells from PBMCs, obtained from culture after CMV antigen stimulation. The receptor source for this set is a human donor in good health (CMV status not recorded). Some clones in this sample may be carry-over from other donors' samples. Each CDR3 is given with its conserved first and last residue. The order of the fields is V gene, clone size, J gene, D gene, CDR3 protein, CDR3 DNA. A D gene is named only where the DNA matches it firmly. The listing skips clone size in some rows; elsewhere it reads once, few, many or a size class.

>TRBV11-2|few|TRBJ1-2|.
CATLDGEGFGYTF
TGTGCCACCTTGGACGGCGAGGGTTTTGGCTACACCTTC
>TRBV27|.|TRBJ1-2|TRBD1
CASGPGTGGLLQGYTF
TGTGCCAGCGGACCCGGGACAGGAGGCCTTCTCCAGGGCTACACCTTC
>TRBV7-9|few|TRBJ1-2|.
CASSIRDFRDPGYTF
TGTGCCAGCAGCATTCGGGACTTCAGGGATCCTGGCTACACCTTC
>TRBV12-3/TRBV12-4|.|TRBJ1-1|TRBD1
CASSFWVTRGTGETEAFF
TGTGCCAGCAGTTTTTGGGTGACCCGCGGGACAGGGGAGACTGAAGCTTTCTTT
>TRBV27|.|TRBJ2-7|TRBD2
CASSLGGVLVEQYF
TGTGCCAGCAGTTTGGGGGGGGTGCTCGTTGAGCAGTACTTC
>TRBV6-5|few|TRBJ1-5|.
CASMGRLPPNQPQHF
TGTGCCAGCATGGGCCGACTCCCTCCTAATCAGCCCCAGCATTTT
>TRBV27|.|TRBJ2-1|.
CASTDNPSYNEQFF
TGTGCCAGCACCGACAATCCCTCCTACAATGAGCAGTTCTTC
>TRBV5-5|.|TRBJ2-4|.
CASSSRVIKNIQYF
TGTGCCAGCAGCTCCAGGGTTATCAAAAACATTCAGTACTTC
>TRBV13|.|TRBJ1-2|.
CASSLVDQGGVYGYTF
TGTGCCAGCAGCTTAGTTGACCAGGGAGGTGTCTATGGCTACACCTTC
>TRBV7-9|many|TRBJ1-1|TRBD1
CASSFSGQGATEAFF
TGTGCCAGCAGCTTTTCGGGACAGGGGGCGACTGAAGCTTTCTTT
>TRBV6-2/TRBV6-3|.|TRBJ2-2|TRBD1
CASSYSQTGGGTGELFF
TGTGCCAGCAGTTACTCCCAGACAGGGGGCGGCACCGGGGAGCTGTTTTTT
>TRBV6-6|.|TRBJ2-3|.
CASSNEGSQGDTQYF
TGTGCCAGCAGTAACGAAGGGTCGCAAGGAGATACGCAGTATTTT
>TRBV19|few|TRBJ2-1|TRBD1
CASSIEDRAPYNEQFF
TGTGCCAGTAGTATAGAGGACAGGGCACCCTACAATGAGCAGTTCTTC
>TRBV4-1|few|TRBJ2-1|.
CASSQGGIGEQFF
TGCGCCAGCAGCCAAGGAGGGATCGGTGAGCAGTTCTTC
>TRBV9|.|TRBJ1-2|TRBD1
CASSDPGTGSPYGYTF
TGTGCCAGCAGCGACCCCGGGACAGGGTCCCCCTATGGCTACACCTTC
>TRBV27|.|TRBJ1-1|.
CASSLYGGENTEAFF
TGTGCCAGCAGTTTATACGGTGGTGAGAACACTGAAGCTTTCTTT
>TRBV7-9|few|TRBJ2-7|.
CASSKVERAYEQYF
TGTGCCAGCAGTAAGGTGGAGCGCGCCTACGAGCAGTACTTC
>TRBV12-3/TRBV12-4|few|TRBJ1-1|.
CANPPGRVTEAFF
TGTGCCAACCCCCCAGGCAGGGTCACTGAAGCTTTCTTT
>TRBV4-2|.|TRBJ1-2|TRBD1
CASSASRTGVGYTF
TGTGCCAGCAGCGCTAGCCGGACAGGGGTCGGCTACACCTTC
>TRBV5-6|.|TRBJ2-5|TRBD2
CASSSHWRGGRVETQYF
TGTGCCAGCAGCTCTCACTGGCGGGGGGGCCGGGTGGAGACCCAGTACTTC
>TRBV4-1|few|TRBJ2-1|TRBD1
CASSQAQGAREQFF
TGCGCCAGCAGCCAAGCTCAGGGGGCGCGGGAGCAGTTCTTC
>TRBV7-2|many|TRBJ2-7|.
CASSLEAGIYEQYF
TGTGCCAGCAGCTTAGAAGCAGGGATCTACGAGCAGTACTTC
>TRBV27|few|TRBJ2-7|TRBD1
CASSPGTGFSEQYF
TGTGCCAGCAGTCCCGGGACAGGGTTCTCCGAGCAGTACTTC
>TRBV20-1|few|TRBJ2-5|.
CSARVRGRTIGETQYF
TGCAGTGCTAGAGTCCGGGGACGGACTATTGGAGAGACCCAGTACTTC
>TRBV19|few|TRBJ1-2|.
CASTPLDSLLYGYTF
TGTGCCAGTACTCCTTTGGACAGTCTCCTCTATGGCTACACCTTC
>TRBV7-9|few|TRBJ2-2|.
CASSLRGQDTGELFF
TGTGCCAGCAGCTTACGGGGGCAAGACACCGGGGAGCTGTTTTTT
>TRBV6-1|.|TRBJ2-2|.
CASSAWRGVTGELFF
TGTGCCAGCAGTGCCTGGAGGGGGGTCACCGGGGAGCTGTTTTTT
>TRBV7-9|.|TRBJ1-1|.
CASSPLKGMNTEAFF
TGTGCCAGCAGCCCCCTCAAGGGTATGAACACTGAAGCTTTCTTT
>TRBV25-1|.|TRBJ2-3|TRBD1
CASSDTLGTGRKTQYF
TGTGCCAGCAGTGATACCCTCGGGACAGGGCGAAAAACGCAGTATTTT
>TRBV15|.|TRBJ2-2|TRBD1
CATRLDRTNTGELFF
TGTGCCACCCGGTTGGACAGGACCAACACCGGGGAGCTGTTTTTT
>TRBV5-6|.|TRBJ1-6|.
CASSSARSPLHF
TGTGCCAGCAGCTCGGCCCGATCACCCCTCCACTTT
>TRBV11-1|.|TRBJ1-1|TRBD1
CASSWEGTENTEAFF
TGTGCCAGCAGCTGGGAGGGGACAGAGAACACTGAAGCTTTCTTT
>TRBV2|.|TRBJ2-5|TRBD1
CASSGTGGSRETQYF
TGTGCCAGCAGTGGGACAGGGGGGTCACGGGAGACCCAGTACTTC
>TRBV6-5|.|TRBJ2-7|TRBD1
CASSYFGQGEQYF
TGTGCCAGCAGTTACTTTGGACAGGGCGAGCAGTACTTC
>TRBV5-5|.|TRBJ2-1|.
CASSLGWGDNEQFF
TGTGCCAGCAGCTTGGGGTGGGGGGACAATGAGCAGTTCTTC
>TRBV14|.|TRBJ1-1|.
CASSQELHTEAFF
TGTGCCAGCAGCCAAGAATTGCACACTGAAGCTTTCTTT
>TRBV24-1|.|TRBJ2-1|.
CATSDFSGGNEQFF
TGTGCCACCAGTGATTTTTCCGGGGGCAATGAGCAGTTCTTC
>TRBV4-1|.|TRBJ2-5|TRBD2
CASSRFPDLTSGGQETQYF
TGCGCCAGCAGCCGGTTTCCCGATCTTACTAGCGGGGGCCAAGAGACCCAGTACTTC